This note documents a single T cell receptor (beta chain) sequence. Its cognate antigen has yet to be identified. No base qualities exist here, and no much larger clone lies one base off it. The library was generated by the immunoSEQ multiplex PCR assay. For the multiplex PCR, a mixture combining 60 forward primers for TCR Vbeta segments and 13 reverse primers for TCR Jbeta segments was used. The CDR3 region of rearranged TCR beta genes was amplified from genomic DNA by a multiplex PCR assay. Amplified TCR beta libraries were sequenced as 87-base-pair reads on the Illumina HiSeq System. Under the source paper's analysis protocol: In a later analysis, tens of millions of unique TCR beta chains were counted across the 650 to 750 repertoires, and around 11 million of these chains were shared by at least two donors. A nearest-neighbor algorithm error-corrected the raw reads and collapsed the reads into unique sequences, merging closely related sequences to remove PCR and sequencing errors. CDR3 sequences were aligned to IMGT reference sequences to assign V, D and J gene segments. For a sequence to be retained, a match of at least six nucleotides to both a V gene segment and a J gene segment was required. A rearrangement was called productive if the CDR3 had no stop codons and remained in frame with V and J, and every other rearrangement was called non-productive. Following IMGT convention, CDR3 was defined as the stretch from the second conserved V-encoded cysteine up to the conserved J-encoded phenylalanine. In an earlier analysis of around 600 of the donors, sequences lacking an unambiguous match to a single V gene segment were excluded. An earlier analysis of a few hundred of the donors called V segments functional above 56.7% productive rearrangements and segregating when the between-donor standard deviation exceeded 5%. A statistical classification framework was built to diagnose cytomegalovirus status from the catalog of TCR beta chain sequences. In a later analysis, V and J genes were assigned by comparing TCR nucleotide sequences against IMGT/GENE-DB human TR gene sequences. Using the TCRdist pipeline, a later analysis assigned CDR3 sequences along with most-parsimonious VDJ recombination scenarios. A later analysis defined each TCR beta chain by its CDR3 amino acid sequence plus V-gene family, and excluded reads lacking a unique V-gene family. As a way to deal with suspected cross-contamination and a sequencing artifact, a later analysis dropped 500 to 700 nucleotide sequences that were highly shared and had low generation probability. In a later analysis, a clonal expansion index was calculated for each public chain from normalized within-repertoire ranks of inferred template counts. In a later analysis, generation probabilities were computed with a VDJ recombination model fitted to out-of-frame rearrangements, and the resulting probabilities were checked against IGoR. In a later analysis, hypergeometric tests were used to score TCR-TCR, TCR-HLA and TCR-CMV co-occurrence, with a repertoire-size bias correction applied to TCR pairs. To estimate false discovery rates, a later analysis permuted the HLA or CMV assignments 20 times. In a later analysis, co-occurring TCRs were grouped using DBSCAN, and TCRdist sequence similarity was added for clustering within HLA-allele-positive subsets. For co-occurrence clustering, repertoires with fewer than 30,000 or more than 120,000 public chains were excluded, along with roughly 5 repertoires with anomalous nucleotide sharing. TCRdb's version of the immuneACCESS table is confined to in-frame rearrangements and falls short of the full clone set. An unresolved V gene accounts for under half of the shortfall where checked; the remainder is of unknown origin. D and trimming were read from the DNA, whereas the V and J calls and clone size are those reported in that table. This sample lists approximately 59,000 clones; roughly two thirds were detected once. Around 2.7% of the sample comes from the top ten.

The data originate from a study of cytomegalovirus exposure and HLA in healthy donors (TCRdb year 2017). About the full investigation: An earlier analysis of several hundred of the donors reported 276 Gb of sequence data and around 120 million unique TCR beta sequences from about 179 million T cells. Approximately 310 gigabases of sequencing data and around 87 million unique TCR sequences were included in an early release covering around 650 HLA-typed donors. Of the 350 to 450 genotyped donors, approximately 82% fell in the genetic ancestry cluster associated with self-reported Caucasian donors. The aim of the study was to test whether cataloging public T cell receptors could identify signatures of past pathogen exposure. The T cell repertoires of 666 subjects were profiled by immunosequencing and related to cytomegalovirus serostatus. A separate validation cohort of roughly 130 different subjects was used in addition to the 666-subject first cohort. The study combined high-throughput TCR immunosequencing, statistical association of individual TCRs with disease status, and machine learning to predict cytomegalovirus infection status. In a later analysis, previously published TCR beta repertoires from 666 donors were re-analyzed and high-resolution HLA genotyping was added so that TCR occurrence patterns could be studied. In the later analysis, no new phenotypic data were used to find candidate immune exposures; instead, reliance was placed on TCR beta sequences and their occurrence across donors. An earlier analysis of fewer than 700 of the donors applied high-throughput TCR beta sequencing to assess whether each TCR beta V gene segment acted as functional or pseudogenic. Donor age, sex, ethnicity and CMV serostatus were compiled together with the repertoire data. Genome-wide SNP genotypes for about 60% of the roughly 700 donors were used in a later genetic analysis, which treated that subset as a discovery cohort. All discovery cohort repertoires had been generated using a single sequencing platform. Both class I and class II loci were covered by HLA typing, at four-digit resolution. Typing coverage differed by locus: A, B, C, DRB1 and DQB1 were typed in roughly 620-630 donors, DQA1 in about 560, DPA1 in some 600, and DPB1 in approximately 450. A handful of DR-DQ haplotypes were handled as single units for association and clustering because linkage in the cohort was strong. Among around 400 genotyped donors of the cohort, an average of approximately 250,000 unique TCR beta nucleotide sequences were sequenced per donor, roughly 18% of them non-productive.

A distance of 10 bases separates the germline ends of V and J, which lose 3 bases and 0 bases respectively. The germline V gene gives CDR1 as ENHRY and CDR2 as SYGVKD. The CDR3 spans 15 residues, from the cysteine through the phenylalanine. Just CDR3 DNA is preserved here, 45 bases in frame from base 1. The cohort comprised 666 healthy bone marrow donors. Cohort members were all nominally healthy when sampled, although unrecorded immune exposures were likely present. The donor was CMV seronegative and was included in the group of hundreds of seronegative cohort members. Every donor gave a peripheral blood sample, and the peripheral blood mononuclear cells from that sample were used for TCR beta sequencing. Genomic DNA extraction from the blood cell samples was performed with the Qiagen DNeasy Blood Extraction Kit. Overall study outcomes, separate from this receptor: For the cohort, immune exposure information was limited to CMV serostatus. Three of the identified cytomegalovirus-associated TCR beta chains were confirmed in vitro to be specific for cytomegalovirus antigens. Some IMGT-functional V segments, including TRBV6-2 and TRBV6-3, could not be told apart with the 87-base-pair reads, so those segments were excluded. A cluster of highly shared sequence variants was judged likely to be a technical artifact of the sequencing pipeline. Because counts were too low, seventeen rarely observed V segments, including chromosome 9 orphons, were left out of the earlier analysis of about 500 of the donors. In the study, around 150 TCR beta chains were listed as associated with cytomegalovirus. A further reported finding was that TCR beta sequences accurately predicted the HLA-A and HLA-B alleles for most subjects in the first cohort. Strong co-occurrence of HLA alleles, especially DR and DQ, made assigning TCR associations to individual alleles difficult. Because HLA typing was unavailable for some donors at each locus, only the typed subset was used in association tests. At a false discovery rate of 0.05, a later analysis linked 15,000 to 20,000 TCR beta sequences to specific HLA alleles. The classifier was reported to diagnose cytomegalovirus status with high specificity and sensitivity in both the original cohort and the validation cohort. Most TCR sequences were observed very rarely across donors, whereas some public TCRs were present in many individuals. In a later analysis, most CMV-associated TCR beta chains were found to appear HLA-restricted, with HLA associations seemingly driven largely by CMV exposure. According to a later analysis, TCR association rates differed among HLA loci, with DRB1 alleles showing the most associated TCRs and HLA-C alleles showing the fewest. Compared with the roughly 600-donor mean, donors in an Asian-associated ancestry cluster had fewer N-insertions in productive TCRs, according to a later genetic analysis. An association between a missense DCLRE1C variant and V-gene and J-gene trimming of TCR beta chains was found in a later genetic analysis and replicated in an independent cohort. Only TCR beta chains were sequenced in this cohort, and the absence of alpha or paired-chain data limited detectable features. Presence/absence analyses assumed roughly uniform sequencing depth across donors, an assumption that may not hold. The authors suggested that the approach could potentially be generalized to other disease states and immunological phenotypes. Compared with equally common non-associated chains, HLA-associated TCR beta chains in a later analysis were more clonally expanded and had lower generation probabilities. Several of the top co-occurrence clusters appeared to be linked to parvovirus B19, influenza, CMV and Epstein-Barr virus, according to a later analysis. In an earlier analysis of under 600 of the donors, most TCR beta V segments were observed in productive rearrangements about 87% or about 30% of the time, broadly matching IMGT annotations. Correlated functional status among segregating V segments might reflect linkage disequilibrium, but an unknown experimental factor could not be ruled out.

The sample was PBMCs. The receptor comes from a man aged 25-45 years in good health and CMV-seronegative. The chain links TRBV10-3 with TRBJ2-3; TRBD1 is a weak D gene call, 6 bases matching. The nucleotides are TGTGCCATCAGTGACAGGGGTACTAGCACAGATACGCAGTATTTT. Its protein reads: CAISDRGTSTDTQYF.